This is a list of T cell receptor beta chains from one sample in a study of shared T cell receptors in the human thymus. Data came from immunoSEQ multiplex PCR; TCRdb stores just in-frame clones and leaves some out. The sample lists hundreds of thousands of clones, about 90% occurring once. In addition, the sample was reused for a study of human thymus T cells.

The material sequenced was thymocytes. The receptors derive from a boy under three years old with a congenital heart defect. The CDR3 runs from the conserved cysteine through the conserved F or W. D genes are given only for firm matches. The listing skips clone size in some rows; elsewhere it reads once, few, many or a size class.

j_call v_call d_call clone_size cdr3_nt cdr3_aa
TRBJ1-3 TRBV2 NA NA TGTGCCGTATTTCACGGGGGAGTGGATGGAAACACCATATATTTT CAVFHGGVDGNTIYF
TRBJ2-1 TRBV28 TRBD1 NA TGTGCCAGCAGCCGTCGGGACAGGGGAACCAATGAGCAGTTCTTC CASSRRDRGTNEQFF
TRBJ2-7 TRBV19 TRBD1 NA TGTGCCAGTAGTAAGAGGACAGGGGGACACTACGAGCAGTACTTC CASSKRTGGHYEQYF
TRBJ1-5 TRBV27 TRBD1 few TGTGCCAGCAGTACCAGACAGGGGCCCCAGCATTTT CASSTRQGPQHF
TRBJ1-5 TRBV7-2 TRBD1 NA TGTGCCAGCAGCTTTTCTATGGGACAGGGTCAGCCCCAGCATTTT CASSFSMGQGQPQHF
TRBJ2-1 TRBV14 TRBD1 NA TGTGCCAGCAGCCAAGAATCGTGGGACAGGGAAAACAATGAGCAGTTCTTC CASSQESWDRENNEQFF
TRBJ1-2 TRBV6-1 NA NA TGTGCCAGCATTTCAGGAGGATTTTATGGCTACACCTTC CASISGGFYGYTF
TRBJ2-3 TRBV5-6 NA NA TGTGCCAGCAGCTTGGAATCGGGACTTAATACGCAGTATTTT CASSLESGLNTQYF
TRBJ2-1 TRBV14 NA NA TGTGCCAGCAGCCAAGAGTTTCGGCCAGGGGTTCCCAATGAGCAGTTCTTC CASSQEFRPGVPNEQFF
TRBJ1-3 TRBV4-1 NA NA TGCGCCAGCAGCCAAGATGGACAGACCTTCTCTGGAAACACCATATATTTT CASSQDGQTFSGNTIYF
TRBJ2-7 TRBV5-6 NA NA TGTGCCAGCAGTGGACTCCGCCTAAACTACGAGCAGTACTTC CASSGLRLNYEQYF
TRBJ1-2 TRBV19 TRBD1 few TGTGCCAGTAGTAGGAGGGGGCGGGGTGGCTACACCTTC CASSRRGRGGYTF
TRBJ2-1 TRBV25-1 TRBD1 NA TGTGCCAGCAGTGAACGGGAAACAGGGGGCGAGCAGTTCTTC CASSERETGGEQFF
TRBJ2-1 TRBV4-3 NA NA TGCGCCAGCAGCCAACGGTCCCTTTACAATGAGCAGTTCTTC CASSQRSLYNEQFF
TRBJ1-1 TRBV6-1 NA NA TGTGCCAGCAGTGACGTGCAGGGGAGAGGGAACACTGAAGCTTTCTTT CASSDVQGRGNTEAFF
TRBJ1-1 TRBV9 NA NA TGTGCCAGCAGCGTCGAGCAGGAAACCCCTGAAGCTTTCTTT CASSVEQETPEAFF
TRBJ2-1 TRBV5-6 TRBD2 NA TGTGCCAGCAGCTTGCGCGGGGGGACGTACAATGAGCAGTTCTTC CASSLRGGTYNEQFF
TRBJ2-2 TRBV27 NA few TGTGCCAGCAGTCGGGGCACCGGGGAGCTGTTTTTT CASSRGTGELFF
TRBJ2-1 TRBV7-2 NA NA TGTGCCAGCAGCGAAGGGACATCTAGTACCTATTACAATGAGCAGTTCTTC CASSEGTSSTYYNEQFF
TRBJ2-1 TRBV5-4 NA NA TGTGCCACCAGGGGGGGTAGGGCCAATGAGCAGTTCTTC CATRGGRANEQFF
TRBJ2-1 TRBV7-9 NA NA TGTGCCAGCAGCTTCTCCCTGGTGCGTAACCCAGGCAATGAGCAGTTCTTC CASSFSLVRNPGNEQFF
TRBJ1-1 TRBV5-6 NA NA TGTGCCAGCAGGTCGACGGGAAACACTGAAGCTTTCTTT CASRSTGNTEAFF
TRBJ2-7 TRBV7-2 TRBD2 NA TGTGCCAGCAGCTTACTAGCGGGGGTCGAGCAGTACTTC CASSLLAGVEQYF
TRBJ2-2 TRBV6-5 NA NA TGTGCCAGCAATCCCGCTAGCGACACCGGGGAGCTGTTTTTT CASNPASDTGELFF
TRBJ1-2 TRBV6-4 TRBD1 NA TGTGCCAGCAGTGCTTTCGCCGTTCCGGGACAGGGGGCGGCTAACTATGGCTACACCTTC CASSAFAVPGQGAANYGYTF
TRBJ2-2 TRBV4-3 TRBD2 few TGCGCCAGCAGCCAAGCCCCCCATAGCGGGAGGGCCAAGGAGGACACCGGGGAGCTGTTTTTT CASSQAPHSGRAKEDTGELFF
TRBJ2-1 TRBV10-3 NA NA TGTGCCATCAGTGAGCGGGAGCCCTACAATGAGCAGTTCTTC CAISEREPYNEQFF
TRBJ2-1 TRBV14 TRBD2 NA TGTGCCAGCAGCCCCGGACTAGGGTACAATGAGCAGTTCTTC CASSPGLGYNEQFF
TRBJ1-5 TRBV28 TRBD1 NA TGTGCCAGCAGTTTTAACAGGGGGTCGAGTCAGCCCCAGCATTTT CASSFNRGSSQPQHF
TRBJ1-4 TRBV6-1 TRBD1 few TGTGCCAGCAGTGAACGACCGACAGGGCCCACTAATGAAAAACTGTTTTTT CASSERPTGPTNEKLFF
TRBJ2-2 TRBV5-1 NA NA TGCGCCAGCAGCTCCCTGGGGGGGGCCACCGGGGAGCTGTTTTTT CASSSLGGATGELFF
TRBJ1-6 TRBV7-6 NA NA TGTGCCAGCAGCTCCCTGGACAACTATAATTCCCCCCTCCACTTT CASSSLDNYNSPLHF
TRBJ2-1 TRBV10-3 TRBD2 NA TGTGCCATCAGTGGTAGCGGGAGTCTCTACAATGAGCAGTTCTTC CAISGSGSLYNEQFF